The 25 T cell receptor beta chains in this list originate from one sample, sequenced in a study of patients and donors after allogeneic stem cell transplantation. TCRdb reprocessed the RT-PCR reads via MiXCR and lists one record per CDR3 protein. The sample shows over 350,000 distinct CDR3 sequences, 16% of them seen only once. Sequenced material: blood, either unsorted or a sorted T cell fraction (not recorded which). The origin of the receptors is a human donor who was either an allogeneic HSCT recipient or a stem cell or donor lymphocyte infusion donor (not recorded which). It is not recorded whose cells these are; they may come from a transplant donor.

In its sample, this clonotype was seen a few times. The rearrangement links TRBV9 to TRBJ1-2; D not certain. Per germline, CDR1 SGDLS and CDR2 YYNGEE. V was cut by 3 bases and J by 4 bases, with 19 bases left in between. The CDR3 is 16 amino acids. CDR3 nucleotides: TGTGCCAGCAGCGGGGAGGACCCTCCCGTAATCTATGGCTACACCTTC. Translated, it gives CASSGEDPPVIYGYTF.

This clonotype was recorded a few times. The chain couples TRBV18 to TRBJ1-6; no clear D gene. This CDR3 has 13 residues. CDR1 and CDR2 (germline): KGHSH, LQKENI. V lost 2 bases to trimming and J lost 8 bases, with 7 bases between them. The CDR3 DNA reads TGTGCCAGCTCACCAAGGAGTGATTCACCCCTCCACTTT. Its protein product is CASSPRSDSPLHF.

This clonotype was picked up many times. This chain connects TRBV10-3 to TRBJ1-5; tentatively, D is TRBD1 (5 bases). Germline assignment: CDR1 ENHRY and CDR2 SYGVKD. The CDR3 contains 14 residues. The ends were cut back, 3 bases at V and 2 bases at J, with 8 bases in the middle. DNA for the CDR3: TGTGCCATCAGTGATTGGGGGGGCAATCAGCCCCAGCATTTT. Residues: CAISDWGGNQPQHF.

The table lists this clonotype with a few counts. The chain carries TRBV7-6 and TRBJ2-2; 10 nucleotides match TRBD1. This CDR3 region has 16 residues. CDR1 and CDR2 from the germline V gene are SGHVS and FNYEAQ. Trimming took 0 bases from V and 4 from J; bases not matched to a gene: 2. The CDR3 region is CASSLARTGGTGELFF. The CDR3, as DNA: TGTGCCAGCAGCTTAGCAAGGACAGGGGGCACCGGGGAGCTGTTTTTT.

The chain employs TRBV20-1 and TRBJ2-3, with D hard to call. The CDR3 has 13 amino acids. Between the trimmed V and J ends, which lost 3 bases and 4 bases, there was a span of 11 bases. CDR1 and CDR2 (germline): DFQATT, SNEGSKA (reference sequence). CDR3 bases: TGCAGTGCTAGGTCGGGTGTCCCAGATACGCAGTATTTT. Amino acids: CSARSGVPDTQYF.

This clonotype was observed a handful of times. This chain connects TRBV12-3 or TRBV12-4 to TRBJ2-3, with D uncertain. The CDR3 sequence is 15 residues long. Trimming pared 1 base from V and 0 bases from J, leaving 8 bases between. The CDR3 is CASSLGPESTDTQYF. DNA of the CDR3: TGTGCCAGCAGTTTAGGGCCGGAAAGCACAGATACGCAGTATTTT.

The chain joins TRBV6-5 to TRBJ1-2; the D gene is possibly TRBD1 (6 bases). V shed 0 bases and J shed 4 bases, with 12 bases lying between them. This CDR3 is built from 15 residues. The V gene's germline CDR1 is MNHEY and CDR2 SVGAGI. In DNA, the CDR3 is TGTGCCAGCAGTTACTCTGACAGGACCGTCTATGGCTACACCTTC. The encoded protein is CASSYSDRTVYGYTF.

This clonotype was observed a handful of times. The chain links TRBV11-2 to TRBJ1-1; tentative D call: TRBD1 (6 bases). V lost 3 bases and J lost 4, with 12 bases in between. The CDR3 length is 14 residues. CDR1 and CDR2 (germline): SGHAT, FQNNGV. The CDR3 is CASSFRRGGTEAFF. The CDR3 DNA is TGTGCCAGCAGCTTCAGGAGAGGGGGCACTGAAGCTTTCTTT.

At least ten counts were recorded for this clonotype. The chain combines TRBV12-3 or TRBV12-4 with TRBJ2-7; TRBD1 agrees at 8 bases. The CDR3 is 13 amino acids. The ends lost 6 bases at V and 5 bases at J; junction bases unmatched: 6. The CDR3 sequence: CASRRQGIHEQYF. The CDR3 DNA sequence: TGTGCCAGCAGGCGACAGGGGATCCACGAGCAGTACTTC.

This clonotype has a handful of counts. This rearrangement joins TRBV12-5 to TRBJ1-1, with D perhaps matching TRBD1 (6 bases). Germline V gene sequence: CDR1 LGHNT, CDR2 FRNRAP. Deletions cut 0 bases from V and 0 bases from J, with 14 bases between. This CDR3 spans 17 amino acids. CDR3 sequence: CASGLVLRGRMNTEAFF. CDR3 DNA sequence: TGTGCTAGTGGTTTGGTACTCAGGGGCAGGATGAACACTGAAGCTTTCTTT.

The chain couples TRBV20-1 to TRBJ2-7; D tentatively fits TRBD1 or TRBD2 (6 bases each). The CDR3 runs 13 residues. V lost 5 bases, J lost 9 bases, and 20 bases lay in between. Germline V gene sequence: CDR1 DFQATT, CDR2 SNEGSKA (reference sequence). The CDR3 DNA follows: TGCAGTGCTCCGGGGGACATATCGAACGGGCAGTACTTC. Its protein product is CSAPGDISNGQYF.

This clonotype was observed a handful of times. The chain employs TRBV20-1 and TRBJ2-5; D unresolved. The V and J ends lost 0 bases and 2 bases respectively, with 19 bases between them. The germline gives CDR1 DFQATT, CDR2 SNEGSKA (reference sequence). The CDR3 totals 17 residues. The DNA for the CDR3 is TGCAGTGCTAGAGATCCTTGGGGTCAGAAGAGACAAGAGACCCAGTACTTC. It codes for CSARDPWGQKRQETQYF.

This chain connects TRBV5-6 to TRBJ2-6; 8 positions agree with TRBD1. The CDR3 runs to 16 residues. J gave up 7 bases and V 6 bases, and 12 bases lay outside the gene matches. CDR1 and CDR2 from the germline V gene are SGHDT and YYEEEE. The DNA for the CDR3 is TGTGCCAGCACCCTCCCAGGGGGCGCAGGAGCCAACGTCCTGACTTTC. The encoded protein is CASTLPGGAGANVLTF. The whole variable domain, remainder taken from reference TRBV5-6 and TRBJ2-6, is DAGVTQSPTHLIKTRGQQVTLRCSPKSGHDTVSWYQQALGQGPQFIFQYYEEEERQRGNFPDRFSGHQFPNYSSELNVNALLLGDSALYLCASTLPGGAGANVLTFGAGSRLTVL.

The CDR3 DNA is TGCGCCAGCAGCTTTTCGCGGGCAGATATGAACACTGAAGCTTTCTTT. Translating gives CASSFSRADMNTEAFF. The V call is TRBV5-1, the J call TRBJ1-1; D is undetermined. The CDR3 contains 16 residues. V was shortened by 2 bases and J by 0 bases, with 14 bases between the two germline ends. CDR1 is SGHRS and CDR2 is YFSETQ in the germline V gene. Drawing the rest from reference TRBV5-1 and TRBJ1-1, the complete variable domain is KAGVTQTPRYLIKTRGQQVTLSCSPISGHRSVSWYQQTPGQGLQFLFEYFSETQRNKGNFPGRFSGRQFSNSRSEMNVSTLELGDSALYLCASSFSRADMNTEAFFGQGTRLTVV.

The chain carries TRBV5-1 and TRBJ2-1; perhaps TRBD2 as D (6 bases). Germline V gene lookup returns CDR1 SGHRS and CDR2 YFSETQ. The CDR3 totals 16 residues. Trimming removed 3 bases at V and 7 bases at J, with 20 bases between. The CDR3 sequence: CASSWTRETGVNEQFF. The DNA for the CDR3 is TGCGCCAGCAGCTGGACCCGGGAGACGGGGGTGAATGAGCAGTTCTTC. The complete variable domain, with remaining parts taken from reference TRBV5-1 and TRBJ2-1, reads KAGVTQTPRYLIKTRGQQVTLSCSPISGHRSVSWYQQTPGQGLQFLFEYFSETQRNKGNFPGRFSGRQFSNSRSEMNVSTLELGDSALYLCASSWTRETGVNEQFFGPGTRLTVL.

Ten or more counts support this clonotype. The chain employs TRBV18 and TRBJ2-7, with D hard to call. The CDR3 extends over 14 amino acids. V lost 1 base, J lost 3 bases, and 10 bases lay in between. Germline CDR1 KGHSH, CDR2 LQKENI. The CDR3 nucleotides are TGTGCCAGCTCACCACAAAACAAGGGCTACGAGCAGTACTTC. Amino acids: CASSPQNKGYEQYF.

In DNA, the CDR3 is TGTGCCAGCAGGGACAGCTACCCCTACGAGCAGTACTTC. Protein: CASRDSYPYEQYF. The chain couples TRBV6-1 to TRBJ2-7, with D maybe TRBD1 (6 bases). V lost 6 bases and J 2 bases, leaving 11 bases between the germline ends. CDR1 and CDR2 from the germline V gene are MNHNS and SASEGT. The CDR3 is 13 residues long.

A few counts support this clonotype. The CDR3 DNA is TGTGCCAGCATCCCATCAAGGGGAAGGGTGGGCTACGAGCAGTACTTC. Translation gives CASIPSRGRVGYEQYF. The chain joins TRBV7-8 to TRBJ2-7, with D perhaps matching TRBD1 (5 bases). This CDR3 comprises 16 residues. Looked up from germline, CDR1 is SGHVS and CDR2 is FQNEAQ. V gave up 7 bases and J gave up 3 bases, with 22 bases separating them.

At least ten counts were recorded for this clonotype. CDR3: CASSLLQGFNSPLHF. For the CDR3, the DNA is TGCGCCAGCAGCTTGTTACAGGGGTTCAATTCACCCCTCCACTTT. This rearrangement joins TRBV5-1 to TRBJ1-6; 7 bases are shared with TRBD1. The CDR3 covers 15 residues. V gave up 1 base and J gave up 7 bases; unmatched junction bases: 5. CDR1 is SGHRS, CDR2 YFSETQ, per germline. The variable domain in full, completed from reference TRBV5-1 and TRBJ1-6, reads KAGVTQTPRYLIKTRGQQVTLSCSPISGHRSVSWYQQTPGQGLQFLFEYFSETQRNKGNFPGRFSGRQFSNSRSEMNVSTLELGDSALYLCASSLLQGFNSPLHFGNGTRLTVT.

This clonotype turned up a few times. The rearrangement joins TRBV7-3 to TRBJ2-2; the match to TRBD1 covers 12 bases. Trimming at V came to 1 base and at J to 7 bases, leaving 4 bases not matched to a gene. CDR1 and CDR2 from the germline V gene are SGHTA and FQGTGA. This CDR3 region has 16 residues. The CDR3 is CASSLRDRGHNGELFF. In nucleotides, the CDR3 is TGTGCCAGCAGCTTAAGGGACAGGGGGCATAACGGGGAGCTGTTTTTT.

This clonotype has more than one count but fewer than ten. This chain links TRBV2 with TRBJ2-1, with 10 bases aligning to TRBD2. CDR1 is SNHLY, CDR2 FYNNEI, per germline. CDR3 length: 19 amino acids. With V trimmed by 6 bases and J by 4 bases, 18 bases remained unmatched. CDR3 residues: CASRPLLAVAGGTYNEQFF. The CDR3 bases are TGTGCCAGCAGGCCACTCTTGGCGGTAGCGGGAGGAACTTACAATGAGCAGTTCTTC.

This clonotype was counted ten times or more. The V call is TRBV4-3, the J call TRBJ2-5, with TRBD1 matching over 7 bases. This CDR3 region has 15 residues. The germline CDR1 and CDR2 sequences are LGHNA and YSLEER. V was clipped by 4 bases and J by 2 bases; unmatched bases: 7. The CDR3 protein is CASSPGTALQETQYF. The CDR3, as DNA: TGCGCCAGCAGCCCCGGGACAGCGTTACAAGAGACCCAGTACTTC.

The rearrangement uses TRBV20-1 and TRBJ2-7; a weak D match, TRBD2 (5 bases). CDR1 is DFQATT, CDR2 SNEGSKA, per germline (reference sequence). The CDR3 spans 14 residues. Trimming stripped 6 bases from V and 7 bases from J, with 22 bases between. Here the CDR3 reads CSATYPGVPWEQYF. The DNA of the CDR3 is TGCAGTGCCACGTACCCCGGGGTCCCTTGGGAGCAGTACTTC.

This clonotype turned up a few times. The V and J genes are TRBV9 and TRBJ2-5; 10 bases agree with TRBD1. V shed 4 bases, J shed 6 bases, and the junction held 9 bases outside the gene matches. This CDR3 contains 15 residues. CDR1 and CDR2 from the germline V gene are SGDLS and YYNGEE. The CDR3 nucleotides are TGTGCCAGCAGCCCATCCCCGGGACAGGGGAAGACCCAGTACTTC. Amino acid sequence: CASSPSPGQGKTQYF.

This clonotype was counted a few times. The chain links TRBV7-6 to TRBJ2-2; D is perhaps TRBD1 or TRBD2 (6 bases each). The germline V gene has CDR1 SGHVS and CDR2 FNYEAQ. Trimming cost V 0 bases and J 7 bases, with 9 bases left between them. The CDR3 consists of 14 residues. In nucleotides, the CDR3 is TGTGCCAGCAGCTTAGCGGAGGGGGTCGGGGAGCTGTTTTTT. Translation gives CASSLAEGVGELFF.